This T cell receptor beta chain emerged from a study of blood T cell repertoires in COVID-19 (dated by TCRdb to the early 2020s). Background for the entire study: Collaborator samples came from the United States, Italy and Spain and covered acute and convalescent phases of COVID-19. The material from the prospective study consisted of cDNA or gDNA derived from T cells, B-cell-depleted T cells, or PBMCs. The dataset comprised deeply sampled blood TCRbeta repertoires from subjects exposed to, actively infected with, or recovered from COVID-19. A freely available public database, intended as a resource for researchers studying the immune response to SARS-CoV-2, is where the repertoires were released. Samples came from the ongoing ImmuneRACE study (first 160 participants) plus 1,254 subjects from 6 global collaborators. The sample metadata nearly always contained a de-identified subject ID, COVID-19 status, age in years and sex. Where HLA class I and class II types were available, the types were taken from metadata supplied by the sample provider, not from assay-based typing.

At the junction V is shortened by 3 bases and J by 0 bases, with 8 bases in between. The germline V gene encodes CDR1 SGHTA and CDR2 FQGNSA. From the cysteine up to the phenylalanine, the CDR3 has a length of 14 residues. The CDR3 DNA has 42 bases and is translated from base 1. TCRbeta CDR3 regions were amplified from genomic DNA by means of the immunoSEQ Assay, a bias-controlled multiplex PCR. The original methods were these. The number of nucleated cells in each sample was estimated from the amplification of reference gene primers within the assay. To quantify the absolute abundance of each unique TCRbeta CDR3 rearrangement, sequence reads were collapsed and filtered. For each sample, productive Simpson clonality was calculated as the square root of Simpson's diversity index across productive rearrangements. This is the immuneACCESS table as TCRdb keeps it, with only in-frame sequences that have V and J called. A part of the clones is gone; compared with another copy, unresolved V genes explain less than half, and the rest is unexplained. That table supplies the V and J calls and clone size; D and trimming were determined from the DNA. This sample comprises tens of thousands of clones, approximately 71% of them detected only once. The ten largest account for approximately 4.4% of the sample.

The research as a whole found: The quantity of clinical and demographic metadata differed by source and by participant and was supplied without curation.

Whole blood was collected in K2EDTA tubes by collaborating institutions according to the institutions' own protocols. For TCRbeta analysis, collaborators shipped samples in one of three forms: frozen whole blood, isolated PBMCs, or DNA extracted from either of those sample types. This clone was detected only a few times. Its cognate antigen has yet to be identified. No much larger clone exists at a distance of one base, and base qualities are not known. The chain links TRBV7-2 with TRBJ1-1; the D gene is perhaps TRBD1, on 5 matching bases. This TCR was recovered from a woman between 50 and 59 years old with acute or convalescent COVID-19. Sequenced material: peripheral blood. The CDR3 protein is CASSLDIMNTEAFF. The DNA is TGTGCCAGCAGCTTGGACATCATGAACACTGAAGCTTTCTTT.